The next 19 T cell receptor beta chains were all read from a single sample in a study of cytomegalovirus exposure and HLA in healthy donors. The PCR employed 60 Vbeta primers together with 13 Jbeta primers. Here immunoSEQ multiplex PCR was the method, and the copy in TCRdb shows in-frame clones only, minus some. The sample records 110,000 or so clones, 60% to 85% being singletons. What was sequenced was PBMCs. The receptors stem from a man aged 35-49 years in good health and CMV-seronegative.

The V and J genes are TRBV4-3 and TRBJ2-7, with a weak D call TRBD1 (5 bases). Germline V gene lookup returns CDR1 LGHNA and CDR2 YSLEER. The CDR3 has 15 amino acids. Trimming took 0 bases from V and 0 from J, leaving 9 bases between them. Written as DNA, the CDR3 is TGCGCCAGCAGCCAAGACCAGGGATCCTCCTACGAGCAGTACTTC. Translated, it gives CASSQDQGSSYEQYF.

The sample holds one count of this clone. The chain has TRBV5-1 and TRBJ1-3; maybe TRBD1 (6 bases). Germline V gene lookup returns CDR1 SGHRS and CDR2 YFSETQ. The CDR3 sequence is 14 residues long. V lost 4 bases, J lost 4 bases, and 12 bases lay in between. The CDR3 is CASSAGAGGNTIYF. The CDR3 DNA sequence: TGCGCCAGCAGCGCAGGGGCTGGAGGAAACACCATATATTTT.

This chain joins TRBV27 and TRBJ2-7; 7 bases are a match to TRBD1. This CDR3 region has 13 residues. Germline assignment: CDR1 MNHEY and CDR2 SMNVEV (reference sequence). Trimming at V came to 4 bases and at J to 6 bases, leaving 6 bases not matched to a gene. The CDR3 reads CASSSSGGIEQYF. The DNA for the CDR3 is TGTGCCAGCAGTTCATCAGGGGGAATCGAGCAGTACTTC.

The V gene is TRBV5-6, the J gene TRBJ1-2; 10 bases map to TRBD1. Per germline, CDR1 SGHDT and CDR2 YYEEEE. The CDR3 is 17 residues long. The J segment lost 7 bases and the V segment lost 1 base, leaving 13 bases of the junction unmatched. The CDR3 loop reads CASSLIFGTGEFVGYTF. CDR3 sequence (DNA): TGTGCCAGCAGCTTGATATTTGGGACAGGGGAATTCGTTGGCTACACCTTC.

There are a few counts of this clone. V gene TRBV14 combines with J gene TRBJ2-1, with 7 positions matching TRBD2. The CDR3 is 19 residues long. Germline trimming cut 2 bases from V and 4 bases from J; bases unmatched to any gene: 17. The V gene's germline CDR1 is SGHDN and CDR2 FVKESK. This chain's CDR3 is CASSQKRGGMGGRYNEQFF. The CDR3 DNA is TGTGCCAGCAGCCAAAAGAGGGGCGGAATGGGAGGGCGATACAATGAGCAGTTCTTC. Together with reference TRBV14 and TRBJ2-1, the CDR3 gives the full variable domain: EAGVTQFPSHSVIEKGQTVTLRCDPISGHDNLYWYRRVMGKEIKFLLHFVKESKQDESGMPNNRFLAERTGGTYSTLKVQPAELEDSGVYFCASSQKRGGMGGRYNEQFFGPGTRLTVL.

CDR3 sequence (DNA): TGTGCCAGCAGTTCCAGACAGGGCCCCGTCGGCGTGCAGTTCTTC. It encodes CASSSRQGPVGVQFF. V is TRBV28 and J is TRBJ2-1, with 7 bases lining up with TRBD1. The germline V gene encodes CDR1 MDHEN and CDR2 SYDVKM. V was clipped by 4 bases and J by 12 bases; unmatched bases: 15. This CDR3 comprises 15 residues.

The chain combines TRBV6-5 with TRBJ2-5; 13 bases are a match to TRBD2. CDR1 and CDR2 (germline): MNHEY, SVGAGI. V lost 6 bases, J lost 1 base, and 2 bases stayed unmatched. CDR3 length equals 15 residues. This chain's CDR3 is CASRTSGGAQETQYF. The CDR3 nucleotides are TGTGCCAGCAGAACTAGCGGGGGGGCCCAAGAGACCCAGTACTTC.

With respect to this clone: The junction differs from germline at one of its ends, possibly a read error. The CDR3 loop reads CVSSSRTGATGELFF. As DNA, the CDR3 is TGTGTCAGCAGCTCTCGGACAGGGGCGACCGGGGAGCTGTTTTTT. This chain joins TRBV11-2 and TRBJ2-2; TRBD1 aligns across 9 bases. Germline CDR1 SGHAT, CDR2 FQNNGV. The CDR3 runs to 15 residues.

The rearrangement links TRBV10-3 to TRBJ1-5; 7 bases line up with TRBD1. V shed 6 bases, J shed 0 bases, and the junction held 5 bases outside the gene matches. Germline loops: CDR1 ENHRY, CDR2 SYGVKD. This CDR3 region has 15 residues. CDR3 residues: CAISRQGNSNQPQHF. CDR3 sequence (DNA): TGTGCCATCAGCCGACAGGGAAATAGCAATCAGCCCCAGCATTTT.

The rearrangement joins TRBV30 to TRBJ2-3; the D gene is possibly TRBD2 (6 bases). CDR1 is GTSNPN and CDR2 is SVGIG in the germline V gene (reference sequence). This CDR3 spans 13 amino acids. V lost 2 bases to trimming and J lost 3 bases, with 9 bases between them. CDR3 sequence (DNA): TGTGCCTGGAGTTTCCGGGAGACAGATACGCAGTATTTT. The encoded protein is CAWSFRETDTQYF.

The CDR3 loop reads CATTGQGLYGYTF. The CDR3 DNA reads as TGCGCCACCACTGGGCAGGGGCTCTATGGCTACACCTTC. The chain joins TRBV10-2 to TRBJ1-2; a possible D gene is TRBD1 (6 bases). Trimming took off 10 bases at V and 4 bases at J, with 16 bases between the two ends. Germline assignment: CDR1 WSHSY and CDR2 SAAADI. CDR3 length equals 13 residues.

V usage is TRBV6-1 and J usage is TRBJ2-7, with D possibly matching TRBD1 (5 bases). CDR3 length: 14 residues. From germline, CDR1 is MNHNS and CDR2 SASEGT. The germline V and J ends were trimmed by 3 bases and 1 base, with 10 bases remaining between them. Written as DNA, the CDR3 is TGTGCCAGCAGTGAGTGGGGCGGATCCTACGAGCAGTACTTC. This encodes CASSEWGGSYEQYF.

The genes are TRBV7-3 and TRBJ2-7; 8 positions agree with TRBD2. The CDR3 spans 14 residues. Trimming at V came to 2 bases and at J to 1 base, leaving 1 base not matched to a gene. CDR1 and CDR2 from the germline V gene are SGHTA and FQGTGA. CDR3 loop: CASSLAGGSYEQYF. The CDR3 nucleotides are TGTGCCAGCAGCTTAGCGGGGGGATCCTACGAGCAGTACTTC.

The chain uses TRBV28 and TRBJ2-7, with 11 bases aligning to TRBD1. With 5 bases clipped from V and 3 bases from J, the junction kept 0 bases outside the gene matches. Germline V CDR1 and CDR2: MDHEN, SYDVKM. The CDR3 is 13 residues long. DNA for the CDR3: TGTGCCAGCAGTGGGACAGGGGGCTACGAGCAGTACTTC. Protein product: CASSGTGGYEQYF.

The genes are TRBV11-2 and TRBJ2-7; 8 bases line up with TRBD2. J was trimmed by 8 bases and V by 2 bases; bases with no gene match: 8. The germline V gene encodes CDR1 SGHAT and CDR2 FQNNGV. CDR3 length: 14 amino acids. The CDR3, as DNA: TGTGCCAGCAGCTTAACGGGGGGGCGGGCACAGCAGTACTTC. Translating gives CASSLTGGRAQQYF.

This clone has just a few counts. This chain joins TRBV28 and TRBJ1-2; tentative D call: TRBD1 (5 bases). Trimming took off 3 bases at V and 7 bases at J, with 12 bases between the two ends. Germline V gene data show CDR1 as MDHEN and CDR2 as SYDVKM. The CDR3 has 13 amino acids. This CDR3 reads CASSFSQGFGYTF. The CDR3 DNA sequence: TGTGCCAGCAGTTTCTCCCAGGGATTTGGCTACACCTTC.

The chain has TRBV5-4 and TRBJ2-7; 7 bases map to TRBD2. The CDR3 has 17 residues. In germline, CDR1 is SGHNT, CDR2 YYREEE (reference sequence). J was trimmed by 2 bases and V by 0 bases; bases with no gene match: 11. CDR3 coding DNA: TGTGCCAGCAGCTTGGCCAGCGGGACGCCTATACCCTACGAGCAGTACTTC. Protein: CASSLASGTPIPYEQYF.

V gene TRBV4-1 combines with J gene TRBJ2-7; TRBD1 might be the D (5 bases). Germline V gene sequence: CDR1 MGHRA, CDR2 YSYEKL. V gave up 0 bases and J gave up 1 base, with 7 bases separating them. CDR3 size: 14 residues. The CDR3 coding sequence is TGCGCCAGCAGCCAAGATCAGGGTTCCTACGAGCAGTACTTC. This gives the protein CASSQDQGSYEQYF.

The chain links TRBV6-5 to TRBJ1-2, with no clear D. The V gene lost 2 bases and the J gene lost 0 bases, with 7 bases spanning the gap. CDR3 length: 14 residues. Germline V lookup: CDR1 MNHEY, CDR2 SVGAGI. In DNA, the CDR3 is TGTGCCAGCAGTTACATGCAGGCTAACTATGGCTACACCTTC. This translates into CASSYMQANYGYTF.